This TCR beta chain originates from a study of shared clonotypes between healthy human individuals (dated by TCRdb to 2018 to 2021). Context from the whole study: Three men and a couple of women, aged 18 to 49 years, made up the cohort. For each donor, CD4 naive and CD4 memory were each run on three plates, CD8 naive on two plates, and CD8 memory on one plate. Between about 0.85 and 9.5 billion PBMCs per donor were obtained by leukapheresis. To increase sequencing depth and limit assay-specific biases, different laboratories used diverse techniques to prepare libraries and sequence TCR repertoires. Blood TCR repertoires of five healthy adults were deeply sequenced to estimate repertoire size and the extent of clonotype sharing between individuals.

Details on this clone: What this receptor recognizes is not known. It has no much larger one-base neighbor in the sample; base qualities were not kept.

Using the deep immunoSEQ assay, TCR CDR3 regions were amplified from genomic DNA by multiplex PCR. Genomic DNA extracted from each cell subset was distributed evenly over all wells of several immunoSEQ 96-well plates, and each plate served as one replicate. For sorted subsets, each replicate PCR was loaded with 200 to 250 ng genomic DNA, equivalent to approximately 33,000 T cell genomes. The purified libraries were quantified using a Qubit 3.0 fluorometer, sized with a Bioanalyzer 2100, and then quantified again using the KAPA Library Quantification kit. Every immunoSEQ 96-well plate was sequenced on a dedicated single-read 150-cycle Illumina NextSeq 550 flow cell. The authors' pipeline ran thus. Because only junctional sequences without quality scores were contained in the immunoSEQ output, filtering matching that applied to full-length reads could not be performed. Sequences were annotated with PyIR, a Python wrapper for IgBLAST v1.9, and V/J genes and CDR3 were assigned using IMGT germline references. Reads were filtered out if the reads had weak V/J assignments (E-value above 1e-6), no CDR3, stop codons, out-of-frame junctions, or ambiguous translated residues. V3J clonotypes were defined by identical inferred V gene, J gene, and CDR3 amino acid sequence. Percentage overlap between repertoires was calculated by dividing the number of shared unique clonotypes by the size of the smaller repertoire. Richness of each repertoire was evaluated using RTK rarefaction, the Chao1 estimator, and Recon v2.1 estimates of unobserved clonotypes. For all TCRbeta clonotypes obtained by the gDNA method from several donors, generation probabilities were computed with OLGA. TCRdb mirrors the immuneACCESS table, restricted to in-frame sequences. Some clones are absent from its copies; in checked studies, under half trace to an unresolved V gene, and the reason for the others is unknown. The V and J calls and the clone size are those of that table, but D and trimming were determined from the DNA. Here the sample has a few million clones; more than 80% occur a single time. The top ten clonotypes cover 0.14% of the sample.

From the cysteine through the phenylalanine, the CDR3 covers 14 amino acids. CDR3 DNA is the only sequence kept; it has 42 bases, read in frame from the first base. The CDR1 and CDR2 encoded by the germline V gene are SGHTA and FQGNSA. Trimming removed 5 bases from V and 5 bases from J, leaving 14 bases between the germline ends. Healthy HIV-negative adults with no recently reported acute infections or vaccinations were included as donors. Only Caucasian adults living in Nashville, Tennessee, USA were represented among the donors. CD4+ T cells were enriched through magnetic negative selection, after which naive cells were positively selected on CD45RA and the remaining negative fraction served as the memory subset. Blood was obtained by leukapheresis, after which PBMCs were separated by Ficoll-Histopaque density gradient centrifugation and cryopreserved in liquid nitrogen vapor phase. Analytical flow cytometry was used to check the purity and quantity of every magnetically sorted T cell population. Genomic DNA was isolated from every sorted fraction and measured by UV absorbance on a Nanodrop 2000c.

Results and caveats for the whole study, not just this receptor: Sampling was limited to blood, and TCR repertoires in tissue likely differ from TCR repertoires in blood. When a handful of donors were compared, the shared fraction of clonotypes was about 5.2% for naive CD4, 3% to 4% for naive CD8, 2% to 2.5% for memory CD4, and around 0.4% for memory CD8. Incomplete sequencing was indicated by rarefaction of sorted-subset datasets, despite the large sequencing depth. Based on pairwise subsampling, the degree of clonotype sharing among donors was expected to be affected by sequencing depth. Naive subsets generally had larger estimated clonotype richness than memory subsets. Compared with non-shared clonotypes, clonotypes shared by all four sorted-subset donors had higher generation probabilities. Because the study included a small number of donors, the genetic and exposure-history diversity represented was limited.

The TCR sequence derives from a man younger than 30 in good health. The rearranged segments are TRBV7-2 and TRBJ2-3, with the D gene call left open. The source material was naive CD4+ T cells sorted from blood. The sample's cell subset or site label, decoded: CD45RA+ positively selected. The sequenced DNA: TGTGCCAGCAGCCAACGGACCCCGGGAGATACGCAGTATTTT. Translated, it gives CASSQRTPGDTQYF.